The clone carrying this TCR beta chain was observed at least ten times. V was pared by 6 bases and J by 2 bases, with 8 bases of the junction left unmatched. Germline CDR1 reads SNHLY; CDR2 reads FYNNEI. The CDR3 sequence is 15 residues long. The data derive from a study of immune heterogeneity within non-small cell lung tumors. Bulk tumor genomic DNA served as template, at about 600 ng per sample. Biopsy collection occurred during surgery, with several far-apart biopsies per primary tumor. Patients went through curative surgery, and their non-small cell lung cancer was untreated and newly diagnosed. It was with 32 V and 13 J primers that multiplex PCR amplified TCR beta CDR3. Using its own MiXCR run on the multiplex PCR reads, TCRdb lists one record per CDR3 protein. The sample lists 10,000 or so distinct CDR3 sequences; 17% were seen once.

The TCR comes from a man in his forties with non-small cell lung cancer. The sequenced material came from lung tumor tissue. The J gene is TRBJ2-7, the V gene TRBV2, with 9 bases that match TRBD1. This CDR3 reads CASRRDRDRAYEQYF. CDR3 nucleotides: TGTGCCAGCAGACGGGACCGGGACAGGGCCTACGAGCAGTACTTC.